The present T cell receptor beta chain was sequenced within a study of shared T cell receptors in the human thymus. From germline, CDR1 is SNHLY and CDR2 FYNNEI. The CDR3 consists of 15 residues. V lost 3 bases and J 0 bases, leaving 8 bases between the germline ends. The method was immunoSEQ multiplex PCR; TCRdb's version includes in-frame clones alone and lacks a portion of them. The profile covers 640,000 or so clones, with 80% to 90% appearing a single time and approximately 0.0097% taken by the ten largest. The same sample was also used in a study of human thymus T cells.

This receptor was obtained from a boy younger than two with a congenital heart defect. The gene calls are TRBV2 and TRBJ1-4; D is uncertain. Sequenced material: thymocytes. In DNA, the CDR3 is TGTGCCAGCAGTGAGTCGGGTGCAACTAATGAAAAACTGTTTTTT. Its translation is CASSESGATNEKLFF.